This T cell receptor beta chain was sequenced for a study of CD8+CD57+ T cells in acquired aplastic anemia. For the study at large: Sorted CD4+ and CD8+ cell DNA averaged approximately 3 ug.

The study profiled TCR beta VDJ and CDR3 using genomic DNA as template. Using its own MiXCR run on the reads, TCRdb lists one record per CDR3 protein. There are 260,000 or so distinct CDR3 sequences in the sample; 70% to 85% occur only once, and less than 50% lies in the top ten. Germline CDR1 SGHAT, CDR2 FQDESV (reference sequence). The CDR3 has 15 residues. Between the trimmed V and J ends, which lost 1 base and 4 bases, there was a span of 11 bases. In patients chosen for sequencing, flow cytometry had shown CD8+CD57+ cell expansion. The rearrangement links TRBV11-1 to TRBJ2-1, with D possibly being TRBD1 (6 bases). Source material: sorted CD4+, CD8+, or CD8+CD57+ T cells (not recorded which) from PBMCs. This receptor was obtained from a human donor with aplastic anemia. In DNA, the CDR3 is TGTGCCAGCAGCTTAGGGATGACAGGATACAATGAGCAGTTCTTC. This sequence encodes CASSLGMTGYNEQFF.